The 25 T cell receptor beta chains presented below share a single source sample, sequenced in a study of CD8 T cells in ankylosing spondylitis. MiXCR, run by TCRdb on the 5' RACE reads, gives a single entry per CDR3 protein. Of about 150,000 distinct CDR3 sequences listed, 30% to 40% are singletons. Sequencing used synovial fluid, either unsorted or a sorted T cell fraction (not recorded which). The receptor set was obtained from a male donor with ankylosing spondylitis.

The chain joins TRBV4-1 to TRBJ2-1, with D hard to call. This CDR3 has 17 amino acids. Trimming removed 1 base at V and 10 bases at J, with 23 bases between. CDR1 is MGHRA and CDR2 is YSYEKL in the germline V gene. CDR3 in DNA: TGCGCCAGCAGCCAAGCGCTCGTGACCACCTCAGGCAGGGAGCAGTTCTTC. Translation: CASSQALVTTSGREQFF.

CDR3: CSARSTASGGRSNEQFF. CDR3 bases: TGCAGTGCTAGATCTACGGCTAGCGGGGGAAGGTCAAATGAGCAGTTCTTC. The chain links TRBV20-1 to TRBJ2-1, with TRBD2 identical over 10 bases. Germline CDR1 DFQATT, CDR2 SNEGSKA (reference sequence). CDR3 size: 17 residues. J was trimmed by 7 bases and V by 2 bases; bases with no gene match: 14.

This rearrangement joins TRBV20-1 to TRBJ2-1, with D possibly matching TRBD2 (6 bases). The CDR3 is 14 amino acids. Germline V gives CDR1 DFQATT, CDR2 SNEGSKA (reference sequence). Trimming took 7 bases from V and 0 from J, leaving 13 bases between them. CDR3 residues: CSGEDPSSYNEQFF. The CDR3 bases are TGCAGTGGGGAGGACCCGAGCTCCTACAATGAGCAGTTCTTC.

In its sample, this clonotype was seen a few times. The DNA is left out, because the CDR3 cannot be placed on it with certainty; the CDR3 is given as TCRdb lists it. This rearrangement joins TRBV12-3 or TRBV12-4 to TRBJ2-5. A total of 14 residues make up the CDR3, ends included. The CDR3 loop is CASSSSRLSETQYF.

The gene calls are TRBV10-1 and TRBJ2-1; TRBD1 matches 7 bases. CDR3 length: 16 amino acids. The J segment lost 1 base and the V segment lost 3 bases, leaving 6 bases of the junction unmatched. Germline CDR1 and CDR2: WNHNN and SYGVQD (reference sequence). The CDR3 protein is CASSEQGKGSYNEQFF. CDR3 coding DNA: TGCGCCAGCAGTGAACAGGGGAAGGGGTCCTACAATGAGCAGTTCTTC.

J is TRBJ1-6 and V is TRBV28, with 9 bases lining up with TRBD1. The CDR3 is 11 amino acids. After removal of 7 bases from V and 11 bases from J, the junction contained 0 bases not matched to a gene. The germline V gene encodes CDR1 MDHEN and CDR2 SYDVKM. CDR3 coding DNA: TGTGCCAGCAACAGGGGGCCACCCCTCCACTTT. Translated: CASNRGPPLHF.

This clonotype was counted only a few times. The chain joins TRBV5-1 to TRBJ2-2; TRBD2 matches at 7 bases. Germline V gene data show CDR1 as SGHRS and CDR2 as YFSETQ. The junction had 10 bases not matched to a gene; V was cut back by 4 bases and J by 4 bases. The CDR3 has 16 residues. As DNA, the CDR3 is TGCGCCAGCAGCCCCGGAACCCCTAGCGGCACCGGGGAGCTGTTTTTT. It specifies CASSPGTPSGTGELFF.

This clonotype was recorded a few times. The J gene is TRBJ2-3, the V gene TRBV7-9; D not certain. Trimming left V 5 bases short and J 6 bases short, with 9 bases between. The CDR3 has 12 residues. Germline CDR1 SEHNR, CDR2 FQNEAQ (reference sequence). CDR3 region: CASSRPRDTQYF. The CDR3 DNA sequence: TGTGCCAGCAGCCGTCCACGCGATACGCAGTATTTT. Variable domain in full (rest from reference TRBV7-9 and TRBJ2-3): DTGVSQNPRHKITKRGQNVTFRCDPISEHNRLYWYRQTLGQGPEFLTYFQNEAQLEKSRLLSDRFSAERPKGSFSTLEIQRTEQGDSAMYLCASSRPRDTQYFGPGTRLTVL.

This chain links TRBV27 with TRBJ1-6, with D uncertain. The CDR3 length is 13 residues. Germline CDR1 is MNHEY and CDR2 is SMNVEV (reference sequence). V lost 5 bases and J 9 bases, leaving 11 bases between the germline ends. The DNA for the CDR3 is TGTGCCAGCAGTCCCTCCAGGCGTTCACCCCTCCACTTT. Encoded protein: CASSPSRRSPLHF.

This clonotype was recorded many times. The chain uses TRBV7-6 and TRBJ1-3; unclear D gene. This CDR3 is 17 amino acids long. V lost 6 bases and J 0 bases, leaving 18 bases between the germline ends. The V gene's germline CDR1 is SGHVS and CDR2 FNYEAQ. The CDR3 DNA reads TGTGCCAGCAGACCCCGCCCCGAGCGGAGCTCTGGAAACACCATATATTTT. Its protein is CASRPRPERSSGNTIYF.

This clonotype was recorded at least ten times. The DNA for the CDR3 is TGCGCCAGCAGCCTCCAGCAGAAACATGAGCAGTTCTTC. Translated, it gives CASSLQQKHEQFF. The chain recombines TRBV5-1 with TRBJ2-1; D gene unclear. CDR1 and CDR2 (germline): SGHRS, YFSETQ. Deletions cut 4 bases from V and 8 bases from J, with 13 bases between. The length of the CDR3 is 13 residues.

This chain joins TRBV2 and TRBJ1-1; D is ambiguous. V was cut by 1 base and J by 3 bases, with 6 bases left in between. Germline V lookup: CDR1 SNHLY, CDR2 FYNNEI. This CDR3 contains 13 residues. The CDR3 bases are TGTGCCAGCAGTGAAGACGCGGACACTGAAGCTTTCTTT. Amino acids: CASSEDADTEAFF.

This rearrangement joins TRBV7-9 to TRBJ2-3; D is ambiguous. CDR3 length: 13 amino acids. The germline CDR1 and CDR2 sequences are SEHNR and FQNEAQ (reference sequence). Trimming stripped 8 bases from V and 2 bases from J, with 11 bases between. The CDR3 DNA sequence: TGTGCCAGCGTATTTTTTGCCACAGATACGCAGTATTTT. Its translation: CASVFFATDTQYF.

This clonotype was recorded a few times. The V call is TRBV4-1, the J call TRBJ2-4, with a weak D call TRBD2 (5 bases). The V gene lost 0 bases and the J gene lost 3 bases, with 9 bases spanning the gap. The CDR3 spans 15 residues. Germline assignment: CDR1 MGHRA and CDR2 YSYEKL. The CDR3, as DNA: TGCGCCAGCAGCCAAGAGAGGGAAGGCAAAAACATTCAGTACTTC. Amino acid sequence: CASSQEREGKNIQYF.

This clonotype has more than one count but fewer than ten. The chain uses TRBV20-1 and TRBJ2-7, with D unclear. The germline V gene has CDR1 DFQATT and CDR2 SNEGSKA (reference sequence). This CDR3 spans 13 amino acids. The V and J ends lost 3 bases and 3 bases respectively, with 12 bases between them. The CDR3 spells CSARVPGRYEQYF. The CDR3, as DNA: TGCAGTGCTAGGGTGCCAGGACGCTACGAGCAGTACTTC.

V usage is TRBV7-2 and J usage is TRBJ2-2; D is uncertain. This CDR3 has 15 amino acids. Germline CDR1 reads SGHTA; CDR2 reads FQGNSA. Trimming cost V 10 bases and J 3 bases, with 18 bases left between them. The DNA of the CDR3 is TGTGCCACCGCGCGAAGACTTACGTACACCGGGGAGCTGTTTTTT. Protein: CATARRLTYTGELFF. Full variable domain (outside the CDR3, taken from reference TRBV7-2 and TRBJ2-2): GAGVSQSPSNKVTEKGKDVELRCDPISGHTALYWYRQSLGQGLEFLIYFQGNSAPDKSGLPSDRFSAERTGGSVSTLTIQRTQQEDSAVYLCATARRLTYTGELFFGEGSRLTVL.

This clonotype was detected ten times or more. The CDR3 reads CAAGGRLAQETQYF. The CDR3 DNA follows: TGTGCCGCCGGCGGGCGCCTGGCACAAGAGACCCAGTACTTC. The rearrangement links TRBV10-3 to TRBJ2-5; a weak D match, TRBD2 (5 bases). There are 14 residues in the CDR3. Germline CDR1 and CDR2: ENHRY and SYGVKD. Trimming took off 11 bases at V and 2 bases at J, with 18 bases between the two ends.

The V and J genes are TRBV19 and TRBJ2-2; tentatively, D is TRBD2 (5 bases). V gave up 6 bases and J gave up 1 base, with 9 bases separating them. Germline CDR1 and CDR2: LNHDA and SQIVND (reference sequence). This CDR3 is 14 amino acids long. In DNA, the CDR3 is TGTGCCAGTAGCCTCGGACTGAACACCGGGGAGCTGTTTTTT. It translates to CASSLGLNTGELFF. Together with reference TRBV19 and TRBJ2-2, the CDR3 gives the full variable domain: DGGITQSPKYLFRKEGQNVTLSCEQNLNHDAMYWYRQDPGQGLRLIYYSQIVNDFQKGDIAEGYSVSREKKESFPLTVTSAQKNPTAFYLCASSLGLNTGELFFGEGSRLTVL.

The chain has TRBV24-1 and TRBJ2-5, with TRBD2 as a possible D gene (5 bases). V lost 5 bases to trimming and J lost 1 base, with 13 bases between them. CDR1 and CDR2 (germline): KGHDR, SFDVKD. The CDR3 contains 15 residues. The chain's CDR3 is CATSVGPGFQETQYF. The CDR3 DNA reads as TGTGCCACCAGTGTGGGCCCGGGATTCCAAGAGACCCAGTACTTC.

This clonotype was observed many times. The rearrangement joins TRBV7-6 to TRBJ1-1; TRBD1 matches 10 bases. This CDR3 region has 13 residues. CDR1 is SGHVS and CDR2 is FNYEAQ in the germline V gene. The ends lost 5 bases at V and 3 bases at J; junction bases unmatched: 0. CDR3 sequence reads: CASSGTGDTEAFF. CDR3 nucleotide sequence: TGTGCCAGCAGCGGGACAGGGGACACTGAAGCTTTCTTT.

The chain couples TRBV4-1 to TRBJ1-1; no clear D gene. V lost 4 bases, J lost 0 bases, and 24 bases lay in between. The CDR3 length is 19 residues. Germline V lookup: CDR1 MGHRA, CDR2 YSYEKL. The CDR3 region is CASSPPKDTSRIMNTEAFF. The CDR3 nucleotides read TGCGCCAGCAGCCCCCCGAAAGACACCTCCCGGATCATGAACACTGAAGCTTTCTTT.

This clonotype has only one observation. The genes are TRBV20-1 and TRBJ1-6; D ambiguous. Germline values: CDR1 DFQATT, CDR2 SNEGSKA (reference sequence). V was clipped by 2 bases and J by 5 bases, with 16 bases between them. The CDR3 is made up of 16 amino acids. The DNA for the CDR3 is TGCAGTGCTAGACCGCGGGGATTTGTAAATAATTCACCCCTCCACTTT. Translated: CSARPRGFVNNSPLHF.

This clonotype was seen a handful of times. The chain is built from TRBV29-1 and TRBJ1-2, with D maybe TRBD1 (6 bases). Trimming took off 7 bases at V and 4 bases at J, with 19 bases between the two ends. Germline-derived CDR1 and CDR2 are SQVTM and ANQGSEA. The CDR3 extends over 14 amino acids. The CDR3 DNA follows: TGCAGCGCCCCTTCGGGGGGGGCTGGCTATGGCTACACCTTC. This sequence encodes CSAPSGGAGYGYTF. The full variable domain, completed using reference TRBV29-1 and TRBJ1-2, is SAVISQKPSRDICQRGTSLTIQCQVDSQVTMMFWYRQQPGQSLTLIATANQGSEATYESGFVIDKFPISRPNLTFSTLTVSNMSPEDSSIYLCSAPSGGAGYGYTFGSGTRLTVV.

This clonotype was observed at least ten times. The V call is TRBV12-3 or TRBV12-4, the J call TRBJ1-1; D remains unclear. V lost 3 bases to trimming and J lost 1 base, with 6 bases between them. The CDR3 covers 13 residues. The CDR3 bases are TGTGCCAGCAGTTTTTGGCAGAACACTGAAGCTTTCTTT. It codes for CASSFWQNTEAFF.

Ten or more counts support this clonotype. The J gene is TRBJ1-2, the V gene TRBV27; D remains ambiguous. Trimming pared 2 bases from V and 4 bases from J, leaving 35 bases between. The germline CDR1 and CDR2 sequences are MNHEY and SMNVEV (reference sequence). This CDR3 contains 22 residues. The CDR3 sequence is CASSLKPFGIGQTKRDSYGYTF. DNA of the CDR3: TGTGCCAGCAGTTTAAAGCCTTTTGGAATCGGGCAGACCAAACGAGACTCCTATGGCTACACCTTC.